These 20 T cell receptor beta chains were sequenced from one sample in a study of cytomegalovirus exposure and HLA in healthy donors. The PCR employed 60 Vbeta primers together with 13 Jbeta primers. TCRdb's copy holds only in-frame clones and misses some; the assay was immunoSEQ multiplex PCR. This sample has approximately 280,000 clones; about 90% occur once, and the top ten carry 2% to 3%. Sequencing input: PBMCs. These receptors originate from a woman under 30 in good health and CMV-seronegative.

This sequence joins TRBV27 and TRBJ2-1; D remains ambiguous. CDR3 size: 14 residues. The germline CDR1 and CDR2 sequences are MNHEY and SMNVEV (reference sequence). Trimming stripped 3 bases from V and 3 bases from J, with 9 bases between. CDR3 residues: CASSFSSYYNEQFF. CDR3 coding DNA: TGTGCCAGCAGTTTCAGTTCTTACTACAATGAGCAGTTCTTC.

The rearrangement links TRBV11-3 to TRBJ1-2; 9 bases line up with TRBD1. The CDR3 extends over 15 amino acids. Germline V gives CDR1 SGHNT, CDR2 YENEEA. Trimming at V came to 4 bases and at J to 0 bases, leaving 3 bases not matched to a gene. In DNA, the CDR3 is TGTGCCAGCAGCTACCGGACAGGGGCTAACTATGGCTACACCTTC. This codes for CASSYRTGANYGYTF.

J is TRBJ2-7 and V is TRBV6-1; TRBD1 aligns across 8 bases. The V segment lost 4 bases and the J segment 4 bases; nucleotides outside the gene matches: 6. Per germline, CDR1 MNHNS and CDR2 SASEGT. The length of the CDR3 is 14 residues. The CDR3 DNA reads as TGTGCCAGCAGTGCCGGGGACAGGAGTTACGAGCAGTACTTC. This codes for CASSAGDRSYEQYF.

The chain carries TRBV7-2 and TRBJ1-2, with D hard to call. The V and J ends lost 1 base and 1 base respectively, with 7 bases between them. CDR3 size: 14 residues. Germline V CDR1 and CDR2: SGHTA, FQGNSA. The CDR3, as DNA: TGTGCCAGCAGCTTAGTTGCAGTTAACTATGGCTACACCTTC. This translates into CASSLVAVNYGYTF.

Details on this clone: Distinct nucleotide sequences in the sample also encode this CDR3. This chain uses TRBV5-1 with TRBJ2-1, with 14 nucleotides matching TRBD2. V was clipped by 4 bases and J by 9 bases; unmatched bases: 6. The CDR3 is 15 amino acids. The V gene's germline CDR1 is SGHRS and CDR2 YFSETQ. The CDR3: CASSPTSGGAGEQFF. The CDR3 DNA follows: TGCGCCAGCAGCCCGACTAGCGGGGGGGCGGGTGAGCAGTTCTTC.

The rearrangement joins TRBV2 to TRBJ2-5; perhaps TRBD2 as D (7 bases). There are 15 residues in the CDR3. Germline CDR1 and CDR2: SNHLY and FYNNEI. V lost 3 bases and J 2 bases, leaving 13 bases between the germline ends. CDR3 region: CASSDRRGQQETQYF. The CDR3 DNA is TGTGCCAGCAGTGACCGGCGGGGGCAGCAAGAGACCCAGTACTTC. Drawing the rest from reference TRBV2 and TRBJ2-5, the complete variable domain is EPEVTQTPSHQVTQMGQEVILRCVPISNHLYFYWYRQILGQKVEFLVSFYNNEISEKSEIFDDQFSVERPDGSNFTLKIRSTKLEDSAMYFCASSDRRGQQETQYFGPGTRLLVL.

The V and J genes are TRBV5-1 and TRBJ2-6; 7 nucleotides align to TRBD1. The length of the CDR3 is 16 residues. Looked up from germline, CDR1 is SGHRS and CDR2 is YFSETQ. Trimming cost V 0 bases and J 2 bases; bases outside gene matches: 2. The DNA for the CDR3 is TGCGCCAGCAGCTTGGAAGGGGGCACTGGGGCCAACGTCCTGACTTTC. Its translation: CASSLEGGTGANVLTF.

This sequence joins TRBV25-1 and TRBJ1-2; D is unresolved. The CDR3 runs 11 residues. The V end was cut by 7 bases, the J end by 7 bases, with 10 bases between. Germline CDR1 and CDR2: MGHDK and SYGVNS. CDR3 sequence: CASTGSAGYTF. CDR3 sequence (DNA): TGTGCCAGCACAGGTTCTGCTGGCTACACCTTC.

The chain uses TRBV19 and TRBJ1-1, with D hard to call. The CDR3 is 14 residues long. Trimming shortened V by 3 bases and J by 5 bases, and 13 bases separated the two germline ends. The germline gives CDR1 LNHDA, CDR2 SQIVND (reference sequence). The CDR3 here is CASSIPSILTEAFF. The CDR3 nucleotides are TGTGCCAGTAGTATCCCCAGTATCCTGACTGAAGCTTTCTTT.

V usage is TRBV7-8 and J usage is TRBJ1-4; 10 nucleotides match TRBD1. The CDR3 contains 17 residues. The germline CDR1 and CDR2 sequences are SGHVS and FQNEAQ. The J segment lost 0 bases and the V segment lost 2 bases, leaving 3 bases of the junction unmatched. The CDR3 DNA sequence: TGTGCCAGCAGCTTACGACAGGGGGCGCCAACTAATGAAAAACTGTTTTTT. This codes for CASSLRQGAPTNEKLFF.

The chain has TRBV5-1 and TRBJ1-2; TRBD1 matches 7 bases. The CDR3 consists of 15 residues. V dropped 2 bases and J dropped 2; count of bases not matched to a gene: 6. The germline gives CDR1 SGHRS, CDR2 YFSETQ. CDR3 coding DNA: TGCGCCAGCAGCTTCGGACAGGACATAAACTATGGCTACACCTTC. Encoded protein: CASSFGQDINYGYTF.

This rearrangement joins TRBV7-9 to TRBJ2-1; D may be TRBD2 (5 bases). Germline values: CDR1 SEHNR, CDR2 FQNEAQ (reference sequence). The V end was cut by 2 bases, the J end by 4 bases, with 9 bases between. The CDR3 is 14 residues long. CDR3 sequence reads: CASSLMRVYNEQFF. CDR3 bases: TGTGCCAGCAGCTTAATGAGGGTTTACAATGAGCAGTTCTTC.

The chain employs TRBV2 and TRBJ1-4; 9 nucleotides match TRBD1. Germline CDR1 reads SNHLY; CDR2 reads FYNNEI. Trimming took 7 bases from V and 7 from J; bases not matched to a gene: 7. CDR3 length: 14 amino acids. The chain's CDR3 is CASMRDRAGEKLFF. CDR3 coding DNA: TGTGCCAGCATGCGGGACAGGGCAGGTGAAAAACTGTTTTTT.

This clone occurred a few times. The rearrangement uses TRBV15 and TRBJ2-7, with D possibly matching TRBD1 (6 bases). Germline-derived CDR1 and CDR2 are LNHNV and YYDKDF (reference sequence). The CDR3 length is 16 residues. Trimming took 5 bases from V and 0 from J, leaving 17 bases between them. CDR3 nucleotides: TGTGCCACCAGCCGGACCGGGACATACGACTCCTACGAGCAGTACTTC. Translating it yields CATSRTGTYDSYEQYF.

CDR3 DNA: TGTGCCAGCAGCGGCGGGGGGGCTTCTGCTACGCAGTATTTT. Its translation is CASSGGGASATQYF. The chain uses TRBV27 and TRBJ2-3, with TRBD2 identical over 9 bases. The V gene end was trimmed by 6 bases and the J gene end by 8 bases; junction bases not matched to a gene: 9. The CDR3 length is 14 residues. From germline, CDR1 is MNHEY and CDR2 SMNVEV (reference sequence).

This clone was picked up one time. The chain carries TRBV28 and TRBJ1-3; D is perhaps TRBD1 (5 bases). From germline, CDR1 is MDHEN and CDR2 SYDVKM. The CDR3 sequence is 13 residues long. Between the trimmed V and J ends, which lost 2 bases and 7 bases, there was a span of 9 bases. CDR3 DNA: TGTGCCAGCAGTTTAATCGGGGGGAACACCATATATTTT. Translation: CASSLIGGNTIYF.

This chain links TRBV5-4 with TRBJ1-1; the match to TRBD1 covers 9 bases. Unmatched junction bases numbered 7, after V lost 4 bases and J lost 6 bases. Germline assignment: CDR1 SGHNT and CDR2 YYREEE (reference sequence). The CDR3 is 14 residues long. CDR3 region: CASSPLDRGAEAFF. Here the CDR3 DNA reads TGTGCCAGCAGCCCACTAGACAGGGGGGCTGAAGCTTTCTTT.

The V and J genes are TRBV13 and TRBJ2-1, with D perhaps matching TRBD1 (6 bases). The CDR3 is 15 residues long. V shed 7 bases and J shed 6 bases, with 19 bases lying between them. Germline values: CDR1 PRHDT, CDR2 FYEKMQ (reference sequence). The CDR3 sequence is CASISPDRPGNEQFF. DNA for the CDR3: TGTGCCAGCATCAGCCCGGACAGACCTGGCAATGAGCAGTTCTTC.

The CDR3 nucleotides are TGTGCCAGTAGTATGGGTTGGCGCAGCGCCTACGAGCAGTACTTC. This translates into CASSMGWRSAYEQYF. The V call is TRBV19, the J call TRBJ2-7; no clear D gene. Trimming took 3 bases from V and 2 from J, leaving 14 bases between them. Germline CDR1 LNHDA, CDR2 SQIVND (reference sequence). CDR3 length equals 15 residues.

The chain joins TRBV7-9 to TRBJ1-1; D not certain. The V gene's germline CDR1 is SEHNR and CDR2 FQNEAQ (reference sequence). With 4 bases removed from V and 6 bases from J, the gap between germline ends came to 12 bases. This CDR3 spans 13 amino acids. CDR3 protein: CASSSLIRAEAFF. The CDR3 nucleotides are TGTGCCAGCAGCTCCCTCATTCGGGCTGAAGCTTTCTTT.